One and the same sample provided the 10 T cell receptor beta chains below, sequenced in a study of CD8 T cells in Susac syndrome. An amount of RNA that ranged from about 0.45 to 1 ug was reverse transcribed with random hexamers. TCRdb reanalysed the immunoSEQ multiplex PCR reads using MiXCR and keeps one entry per CDR3 protein. Here the sample spans 200,000 or so distinct CDR3 sequences, about 95% being singletons. Source material: CD4+ T cells from PBMCs. These receptors all come from a human donor with multiple sclerosis.

This clonotype has a handful of counts. One junction end does not reproduce the germline sequence, and a read error may be involved. The chain joins TRBV20-1 to TRBJ2-7, with D perhaps being TRBD1 or TRBD2 (5 bases each). Germline CDR1 is DFQATT and CDR2 is SNEGSKA (reference sequence). CDR3 length equals 14 residues. The CDR3 nucleotides read TGCAGTGCCAGAGGGGTTAGGCAGGGCCACGAGCAGTACTTC. This translates into CSARGVRQGHEQYF.

This chain links TRBV27 with TRBJ2-7; possible D gene TRBD1, 8 bases. Germline CDR1 reads MNHEY; CDR2 reads SMNVEV (reference sequence). The length of the CDR3 is 15 residues. The V and J ends lost 3 bases and 5 bases respectively, with 17 bases between them. The CDR3 loop reads CASSFSGTGRNEQYF. The DNA for the CDR3 is TGTGCCAGCAGTTTCAGCGGGACAGGAAGGAACGAGCAGTACTTC.

J is TRBJ2-7 and V is TRBV20-1; 9 bases agree with TRBD1. J was trimmed by 13 bases and V by 6 bases; bases with no gene match: 13. The CDR3 consists of 12 residues. CDR1 and CDR2 from the germline V gene are DFQATT and SNEGSKA (reference sequence). The chain's CDR3 is CSANLPGQGIYF. The CDR3, as DNA: TGCAGTGCAAACCTCCCGGGACAGGGAATTTACTTC.

This sequence joins TRBV19 and TRBJ2-4; D gene unclear. CDR3 length equals 14 residues. Trimming removed 1 base from V and 0 bases from J, with 4 bases in between. CDR1 is LNHDA, CDR2 SQIVND, per germline (reference sequence). The CDR3 DNA sequence: TGTGCCAGTAGTATAGGGGGAGCCAAAAACATTCAGTACTTC. Translation: CASSIGGAKNIQYF.

This chain uses TRBV20-1 with TRBJ2-3; the match to TRBD2 covers 13 bases. The CDR3 has 14 amino acids. CDR1 is DFQATT, CDR2 SNEGSKA, per germline (reference sequence). V was clipped by 5 bases and J by 5 bases; unmatched bases: 4. The DNA of the CDR3 is TGCAGTGCTGGACTAGCGGGAGTGGGAGATACGCAGTATTTT. This encodes CSAGLAGVGDTQYF.

J is TRBJ1-1 and V is TRBV4-2; D is uncertain. V lost 0 bases to trimming and J lost 0 bases, with 8 bases between them. This CDR3 region has 15 residues. Germline CDR1 is LGHNA and CDR2 is YNFKEQ. The CDR3 is CASSQEGRLNTEAFF. The CDR3 region has the DNA TGTGCCAGCAGCCAAGAAGGACGGCTGAACACTGAAGCTTTCTTT.

The gene calls are TRBV29-1 and TRBJ1-2, with 11 bases lining up with TRBD1. This CDR3 is built from 15 residues. V shed 4 bases and J 6 bases; nucleotides not matched to a gene: 10. From germline, CDR1 is SQVTM and CDR2 ANQGSEA. The DNA for the CDR3 is TGCAGCGTTGCCCGGCGGACAGGGGGCGGGAATGGCTACACCTTC. Its translation: CSVARRTGGGNGYTF.

This chain uses TRBV7-8 with TRBJ2-6, with D uncertain. Trimming removed 0 bases at V and 0 bases at J, with 9 bases between. The V gene's germline CDR1 is SGHVS and CDR2 FQNEAQ. There are 17 residues in the CDR3. CDR3 in amino acids: CASSLAPGRSGANVLTF. CDR3 sequence (DNA): TGTGCCAGCAGCTTAGCGCCCGGGCGCTCTGGGGCCAACGTCCTGACTTTC.

V gene TRBV11-2 combines with J gene TRBJ1-2; D ambiguous. Trimming took 2 bases from V and 4 from J, leaving 8 bases between them. The CDR3 has 13 amino acids. In germline, CDR1 is SGHAT, CDR2 FQNNGV. The CDR3 reads CASSLLSSYGYTF. Written as DNA, the CDR3 is TGTGCCAGCAGCTTACTTTCCAGCTATGGCTACACCTTC.

This clonotype was found once. This chain links TRBV20-1 with TRBJ1-4, with 8 nucleotides matching TRBD1. The CDR3 runs 12 residues. The V segment lost 6 bases and the J segment 8 bases; nucleotides outside the gene matches: 5. Germline CDR1 DFQATT, CDR2 SNEGSKA (reference sequence). CDR3 bases: TGCAGTGCCCAGACAGGGGAAGAAAAACTGTTTTTT. Protein sequence: CSAQTGEEKLFF.